The 10 T cell receptor beta chains below come from one sample, sequenced in a study of response to subunit inactivated influenza vaccine. TCRdb passed the RT-PCR reads through MiXCR, listing each CDR3 protein once. The repertoire holds fewer than 800,000 distinct CDR3 sequences, with 15% to 18% as singletons. Specimen: PBMCs from blood, collected 11 to 12 days after vaccination. The receptors here all came from a man aged 45-65 years who received an inactivated influenza vaccine.

The chain uses TRBV7-2 and TRBJ2-5, with 10 bases aligning to TRBD2. V trimming: 3 bases; J trimming: 1 base; junction bases outside the gene matches: 5. The germline gives CDR1 SGHTA, CDR2 FQGNSA. The CDR3 runs to 16 residues. CDR3 amino acids: CASSFLAGVSQETQYF. As DNA, the CDR3 is TGTGCCAGCAGCTTCCTAGCGGGAGTCTCCCAAGAGACCCAGTACTTC.

The table lists this clonotype with a few counts. This chain links TRBV6-2 or TRBV6-3 with TRBJ1-5; D unclear. This CDR3 spans 13 amino acids. CDR1 is MNHEY and CDR2 is SVGEGT in the germline V gene. Trimming removed 5 bases from V and 3 bases from J, with 8 bases in between. This chain's CDR3 is CASSTRSNQPQHF. CDR3 in DNA: TGTGCCAGCAGTACGAGATCCAATCAGCCCCAGCATTTT.

This clonotype has only a few counts. The chain joins TRBV5-1 to TRBJ2-7; 7 bases align to TRBD1. Germline loops: CDR1 SGHRS, CDR2 YFSETQ. The CDR3 loop spans 15 amino acids. The trim removed 4 bases at V and 4 bases at J, leaving 11 bases unmatched. CDR3 loop: CASSTGTVHSYEQYF. For the CDR3, the DNA is TGCGCCAGCAGCACCGGGACAGTTCACTCTTACGAGCAGTACTTC.

Concerning this clonotype: This may stem from a read error, because a much larger clone lies one nucleotide away. This rearrangement joins TRBV7-8 to TRBJ2-1; D call uncertain. CDR1 is SGHVS, CDR2 FQNEAQ, per germline. The CDR3 consists of 14 residues. Trimming stripped 5 bases from V and 4 bases from J, with 12 bases between. CDR3 residues: CASSPIDPYNEQFF. DNA of the CDR3: TGTGCCAGCAGCCCCATTGATCCATACAATGAGCAGTTCTTC.

V usage is TRBV7-2 and J usage is TRBJ2-7, with D hard to call. The CDR3 runs 12 residues. Per germline, CDR1 SGHTA and CDR2 FQGNSA. V was clipped by 4 bases and J by 4 bases, with 8 bases between them. Here the CDR3 reads CASSSFGYEQYF. The CDR3 DNA reads TGTGCCAGCAGCTCCTTCGGATACGAGCAGTACTTC.

This clonotype was seen more than once but under ten times. V usage is TRBV7-9 and J usage is TRBJ2-2, with 7 bases aligning to TRBD1. The CDR3 has 15 amino acids. V lost 7 bases and J lost 0; bases outside the gene matches: 5. The germline V gene encodes CDR1 SEHNR and CDR2 FQNEAQ (reference sequence). CDR3 sequence: CASNYGTANTGELFF. The DNA for the CDR3 is TGTGCCAGCAACTACGGGACAGCGAACACCGGGGAGCTGTTTTTT.

This rearrangement joins TRBV7-2 to TRBJ2-1, with D maybe TRBD2 (7 bases). Trimming took 6 bases from V and 9 from J, leaving 15 bases between them. The CDR3 totals 13 residues. Looked up from germline, CDR1 is SGHTA and CDR2 is FQGNSA. CDR3 in amino acids: CASRGGGAAEQFF. The CDR3 nucleotides read TGTGCCAGCAGAGGAGGGGGGGCCGCTGAGCAGTTCTTC.

This clonotype has only a few counts. The V call is TRBV12-3 or TRBV12-4, the J call TRBJ2-3, with D perhaps TRBD1 or TRBD2 (5 bases each). The CDR3 loop spans 12 amino acids. V shed 3 bases and J shed 6 bases, with 7 bases lying between them. CDR3 DNA sequence: TGTGCCAGCAGTTTTGAGGGGGATACGCAGTATTTT. It translates to CASSFEGDTQYF.

The chain joins TRBV7-9 to TRBJ2-1; TRBD2 aligns across 7 bases. Germline trimming cut 8 bases from V and 2 bases from J; bases unmatched to any gene: 9. Germline V CDR1 and CDR2: SEHNR, FQNEAQ (reference sequence). This CDR3 region has 15 residues. CDR3 protein: CASPEVAGTYNEQFF. CDR3 DNA sequence: TGTGCCAGCCCCGAGGTAGCGGGCACCTACAATGAGCAGTTCTTC.

Ten or more counts support this clonotype. This rearrangement joins TRBV7-2 to TRBJ2-7; D gene unclear. The CDR3 length is 11 residues. CDR1 is SGHTA and CDR2 is FQGNSA in the germline V gene. Between the trimmed V and J ends, which lost 6 bases and 3 bases, there was a span of 6 bases. Here the CDR3 DNA reads TGTGCCAGCAGGGCGAACTACGAGCAGTACTTC. Translated: CASRANYEQYF.